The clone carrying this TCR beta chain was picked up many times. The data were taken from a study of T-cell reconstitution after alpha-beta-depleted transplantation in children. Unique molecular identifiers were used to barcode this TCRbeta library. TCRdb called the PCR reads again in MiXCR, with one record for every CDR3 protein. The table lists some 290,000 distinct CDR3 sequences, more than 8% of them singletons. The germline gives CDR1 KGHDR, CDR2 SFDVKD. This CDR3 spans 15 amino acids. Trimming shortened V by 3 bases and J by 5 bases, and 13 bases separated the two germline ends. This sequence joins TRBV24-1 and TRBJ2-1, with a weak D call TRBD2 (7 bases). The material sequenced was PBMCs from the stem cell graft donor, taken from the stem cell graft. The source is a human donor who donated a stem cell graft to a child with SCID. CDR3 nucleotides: TGTGCCACCAGTGATCGGACGGGGGGCAACAATGAGCAGTTCTTC. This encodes CATSDRTGGNNEQFF.